A selection of T cell receptor beta chains follows, all from one sample in a study of shared clonotypes between healthy human individuals. Measured with immunoSEQ multiplex PCR; TCRdb has only the in-frame clones, and not every one. The sample has over a million clones; about 96% are singletons. The sample was naive CD4+ T cells sorted from blood. The receptors stem from a man aged 25-45 years in good health. Both conserved end residues are part of each CDR3. The D gene is left open where the match is weak.

J | D | V | CDR3
TRBJ1-1 | TRBD1 | TRBV27 | CASSFREGAYEAFF
TRBJ2-2 | NA | TRBV7-8 | CASSGHGLSNTGELFF
TRBJ2-4 | NA | TRBV30 | CAWSVQGGVAKNIQYF
TRBJ2-1 | TRBD2 | TRBV7-3 | CASSLGRTSVDEQFF
TRBJ1-4 | TRBD1 | TRBV15 | CATSRVGQGREDEKLFF
TRBJ1-5 | NA | TRBV5-1 | CARKIQVNNQPQHF
TRBJ2-7 | TRBD1 | TRBV2 | CASSAYPPRGLFDEQYF
TRBJ1-1 | TRBD1 | TRBV5-1 | CASSYQGGRTEAFF
TRBJ2-7 | NA | TRBV28 | CATRHLQTYEQYF
TRBJ1-1 | TRBD1 | TRBV4-3 | CASSTGQGYGTEAFF
TRBJ1-3 | NA | TRBV28 | CASSKQVAGNTIYF
TRBJ1-4 | NA | TRBV28 | CASSTIRGSNEKLFF
TRBJ2-3 | NA | TRBV19 | CASSNDRRSTDTQYF
TRBJ2-5 | NA | TRBV7-3 | CASSLQVRETQYF
TRBJ1-5 | NA | TRBV28 | CASSRSLNQPQHF
TRBJ2-7 | NA | TRBV28 | CASGRNYEQYF
TRBJ2-3 | NA | TRBV11-2 | CASSRLESTDTQYF
TRBJ2-5 | NA | TRBV14 | CASSRWTQGETQYF
TRBJ2-7 | TRBD1 | TRBV6-1 | CASNTQGAGEQYF
TRBJ2-3 | TRBD2 | TRBV7-2 | CASSLVAGAADTQYF
TRBJ2-3 | NA | TRBV5-8 | CASRDLRDTQYF
TRBJ2-2 | TRBD2 | TRBV9 | CASSVLTSGRTGELFF
TRBJ2-5 | TRBD2 | TRBV7-2 | CASSLLAGEETQYF
TRBJ1-1 | NA | TRBV7-2 | CASSPERVNTEAFF
TRBJ2-1 | TRBD2 | TRBV15 | CATRTVAGRYNEQFF
TRBJ1-1 | TRBD1 | TRBV18 | CASSPKTGGDSTFF
TRBJ2-6 | TRBD2 | TRBV4-1 | CASSQDLTAGTGANVLTF
TRBJ2-1 | NA | TRBV14 | CASSQPQGYNEQFF
TRBJ1-1 | NA | TRBV28 | CASSLEILTEAFF
TRBJ1-2 | NA | TRBV5-6 | CASSLGEGVLGYTF
TRBJ1-1 | NA | TRBV7-9 | CASSLGDALNTEAFF
TRBJ1-4 | TRBD1 | TRBV5-4 | CASSLAQTDRNEKLFF
TRBJ2-7 | TRBD1 | TRBV5-4 | CASSLEPGQVHEQYF
TRBJ2-5 | NA | TRBV7-3 | CASSPTGLQETQYF
TRBJ2-3 | TRBD2 | TRBV5-1 | CASSGRAGTDTQYF
TRBJ2-7 | TRBD2 | TRBV5-8 | CASSLEGLAGLQSSYEQYF
TRBJ2-2 | TRBD1 | TRBV10-3 | CAISSGQGVANTGELFF
TRBJ2-7 | TRBD2 | TRBV6-1 | CASSEISGTSVSYEQYF
TRBJ2-3 | NA | TRBV18 | CASSPLADTQYF
TRBJ2-1 | NA | TRBV2 | CASRNGEQFF
TRBJ2-2 | TRBD1 | TRBV7-8 | CASSSRTGGLNTGELFF
TRBJ2-1 | TRBD2 | TRBV5-5 | CASSPESGMWNEQFF
TRBJ1-1 | NA | TRBV27 | CASMRNSKNTEAFF
TRBJ2-7 | TRBD1 | TRBV6-1 | CASSEFGQGYYEQYF
TRBJ1-2 | TRBD1 | TRBV4-2 | CASSPPRDSDGYTF
TRBJ2-2 | NA | TRBV2 | CASSGEWTGELFF
TRBJ2-2 | NA | TRBV5-6 | CASSLLRPPLEWELFF
TRBJ2-2 | TRBD2 | TRBV19 | CASSESGTNTGELFF